This TCR beta chain was identified during a study of low-dose radiotherapy and immunotherapy resistance in tumors. Study-level information: The drug cyclophosphamide was given into a vein at 200 mg/m2 every two weeks, one day before radiation and immunotherapy.

Sample time point: after trial treatment. The treatment is: LDRT plus nivolumab, ipilimumab, low-dose cyclophosphamide and aspirin (RACIN trial). The therapy administered to donors comprised nivolumab, ipilimumab, aspirin, low-dose cyclophosphamide and low-dose radiotherapy. Advanced solid tumors lacking tumor-infiltrating lymphocytes were present in eligible patients. TRAV- and TRBV-specific primers were used for first-strand cDNA, which covered alpha and beta chains. Using a constant-region primer together with a V-primer adapter, TCRs were subjected to roughly 18 PCR cycles of amplification. TCRdb reanalysed the reads using MiXCR and keeps one entry per CDR3 protein. The sample holds approximately 80,000 distinct CDR3 sequences, roughly 17% seen once. Germline V lookup: CDR1 SGHTA, CDR2 FQGNSA. The germline V and J ends were trimmed by 5 bases and 2 bases, with 21 bases remaining between them. The CDR3 is made up of 18 amino acids.

This clonotype was counted many times. The specimen comprised PBMCs, sampled after low-dose radiotherapy plus immunotherapy. The source of this sequence is a male donor with prostate cancer. The rearrangement links TRBV7-2 to TRBJ1-4; D perhaps matches TRBD1 (6 bases). For the CDR3, the DNA is TGTGCCAGCAGCAAGCACAGGGACCGGGGGACGACTAATGAAAAACTGTTTTTT. This translates into CASSKHRDRGTTNEKLFF.